The source of this T cell receptor beta chain is a study of blood T cell repertoires in COVID-19. Sequencing used immunoSEQ multiplex PCR; TCRdb keeps in-frame clones, though not all of them. The table lists under 150,000 clones, about 82% of them singletons. J lost 6 bases, V lost 3 bases, and 9 bases had no gene match. Looked up from germline, CDR1 is SQVTM and CDR2 is ANQGSEA. The CDR3 has 14 amino acids. V usage is TRBV29-1 and J usage is TRBJ2-3; 7 bases align to TRBD2. The sample taken for sequencing was PBMCs or T cells enriched from blood (not recorded which). This receptor was identified in a woman aged 40 to 55 who had recovered from COVID-19. The CDR3 spells CSVEAGVPGDTQYF. CDR3 DNA sequence: TGCAGCGTTGAGGCGGGAGTCCCCGGGGATACGCAGTATTTT.